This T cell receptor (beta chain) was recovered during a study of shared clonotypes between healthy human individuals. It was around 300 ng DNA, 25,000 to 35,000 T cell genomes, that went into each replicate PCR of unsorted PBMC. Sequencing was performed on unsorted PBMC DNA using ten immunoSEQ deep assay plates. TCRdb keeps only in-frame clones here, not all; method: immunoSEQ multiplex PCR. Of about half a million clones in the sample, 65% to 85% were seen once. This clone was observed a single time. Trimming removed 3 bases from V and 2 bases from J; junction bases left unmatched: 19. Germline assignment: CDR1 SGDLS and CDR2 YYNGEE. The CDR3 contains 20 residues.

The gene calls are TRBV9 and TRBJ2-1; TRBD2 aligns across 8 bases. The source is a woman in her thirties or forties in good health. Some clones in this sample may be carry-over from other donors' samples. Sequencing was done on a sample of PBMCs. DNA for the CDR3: TGTGCCAGCAGCGCGGTTCCGGGACTAGTACCCCGGGGGGCCTACAATGAGCAGTTCTTC. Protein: CASSAVPGLVPRGAYNEQFF. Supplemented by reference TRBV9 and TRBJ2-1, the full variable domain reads DSGVTQTPKHLITATGQRVTLRCSPRSGDLSVYWYQQSLDQGLQFLIQYYNGEERAKGNILERFSAQQFPDLHSELNLSSLELGDSALYFCASSAVPGLVPRGAYNEQFFGPGTRLTVL.